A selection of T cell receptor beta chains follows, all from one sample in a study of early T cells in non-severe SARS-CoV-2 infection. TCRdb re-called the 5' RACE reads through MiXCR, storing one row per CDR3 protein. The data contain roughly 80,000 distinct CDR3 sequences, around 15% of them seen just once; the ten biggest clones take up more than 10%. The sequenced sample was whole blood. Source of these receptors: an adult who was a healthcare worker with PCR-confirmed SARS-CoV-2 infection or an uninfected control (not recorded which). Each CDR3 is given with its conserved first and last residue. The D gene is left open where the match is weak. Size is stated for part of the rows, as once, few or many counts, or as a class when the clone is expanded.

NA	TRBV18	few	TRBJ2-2	CASSPTVPTGELFF	TGTGCCAGCTCACCGACAGTGCCCACCGGGGAGCTGTTTTTT
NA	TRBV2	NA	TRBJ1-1	CASSEQVNTEAFF	TGTGCCAGCAGTGAACAGGTGAACACTGAAGCTTTCTTT
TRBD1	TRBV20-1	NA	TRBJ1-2	CSPYRQGEAFSGYGYTF	TGCAGTCCTTACCGACAGGGGGAGGCTTTCTCGGGGTATGGCTACACCTTC
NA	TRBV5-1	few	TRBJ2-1	CASSLSVQGSYNEQFF	TGCGCCAGCAGCTTGTCGGTCCAGGGCAGCTACAATGAGCAGTTCTTC
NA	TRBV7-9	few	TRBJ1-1	CASTIPPGMNTEAFF	TGTGCCAGCACCATCCCACCGGGCATGAACACTGAAGCTTTCTTT
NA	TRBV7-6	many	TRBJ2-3	CASSLALTGGRTDTQYF	TGTGCCAGCAGCTTAGCCCTAACGGGGGGCCGCACAGATACGCAGTATTTT
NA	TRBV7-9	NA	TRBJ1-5	CASSWGGNQPQHF	TGTGCCAGCAGCTGGGGGGGCAATCAGCCCCAGCATTTT
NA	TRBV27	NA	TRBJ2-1	CASSLTGGWRVEQFF	TGTGCCAGCAGTTTAACGGGCGGGTGGCGGGTTGAGCAGTTCTTC
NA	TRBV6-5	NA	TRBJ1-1	CASRHLDRNTEAFF	TGTGCCAGCAGACACCTGGACAGGAACACTGAAGCTTTCTTT
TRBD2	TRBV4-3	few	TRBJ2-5	CASSQDGATSGVQETQYF	TGCGCCAGCAGCCAAGATGGAGCGACTAGCGGGGTCCAAGAGACCCAGTACTTC
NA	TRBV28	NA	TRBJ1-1	CASRIQGLNTEAFF	TGTGCCAGCAGAATACAGGGACTGAACACTGAAGCTTTCTTT
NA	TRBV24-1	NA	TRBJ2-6	CATSDPTGPSGANVLTF	TGTGCCACCAGTGACCCGACAGGCCCCTCTGGGGCCAACGTCCTGACTTTC
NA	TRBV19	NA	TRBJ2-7	CASSIADEQYF	TGTGCCAGTAGTATCGCGGACGAGCAGTACTTC
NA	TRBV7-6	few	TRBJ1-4	CASSLAGGTSNEKLFF	TGTGCCAGCAGCTTAGCAGGAGGTACCTCTAATGAAAAACTGTTTTTT
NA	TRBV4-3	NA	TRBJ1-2	CASSQEPNYGYTF	TGCGCCAGCAGCCAAGAACCTAACTATGGCTACACCTTC
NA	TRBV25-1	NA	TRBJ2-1	CASSEAESSYNEQFF	TGTGCCAGCAGTGAAGCAGAGAGCTCCTACAATGAGCAGTTCTTC
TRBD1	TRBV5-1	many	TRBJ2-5	CASSLGQRGLGQETQYF	TGCGCCAGCAGCTTGGGCCAAAGGGGGCTGGGGCAAGAGACCCAGTACTTC
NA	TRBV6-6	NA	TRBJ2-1	CASSYGLAESSYNEQFF	TGTGCCAGCAGTTACGGATTAGCGGAAAGCTCCTACAATGAGCAGTTCTTC
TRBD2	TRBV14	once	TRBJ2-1	CASSQGILTSGEYNEQFF	TGTGCCAGCAGCCAGGGGATCCTAACTAGCGGGGAGTACAATGAGCAGTTCTTC
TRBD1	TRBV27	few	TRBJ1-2	CASRRTGENYGYTF	TGTGCCAGCAGGCGGACAGGCGAGAACTATGGCTACACCTTC
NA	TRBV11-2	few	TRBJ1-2	CASTLRPAYGYTF	TGTGCCAGCACCCTGCGGCCGGCCTATGGCTACACCTTC
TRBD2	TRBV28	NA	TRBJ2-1	CASKWSSGTNYNEQFF	TGTGCCAGCAAGTGGTCTAGCGGGACCAATTACAATGAGCAGTTCTTC
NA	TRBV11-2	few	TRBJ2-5	CASSLVSAGGETQYF	TGTGCCAGCAGCTTAGTTTCGGCGGGCGGGGAGACCCAGTACTTC
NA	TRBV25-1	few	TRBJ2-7	CASRGARDTHPYEQYF	TGTGCCAGCAGGGGAGCCCGGGACACGCACCCCTACGAGCAGTACTTC
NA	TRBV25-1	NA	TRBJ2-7	CASSRPGPDEQYF	TGTGCCAGCAGTAGACCAGGGCCCGACGAGCAGTACTTC
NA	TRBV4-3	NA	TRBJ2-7	CASSQDIGQNYEQYF	TGCGCCAGCAGCCAAGATATAGGACAGAATTACGAGCAGTACTTC
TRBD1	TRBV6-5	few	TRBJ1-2	CASSYSNRGVYGYTF	TGTGCCAGCAGTTACTCGAACAGGGGCGTTTATGGCTACACCTTC
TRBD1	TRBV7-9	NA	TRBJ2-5	CASSPRTGEETQYF	TGTGCCAGCAGCCCCCGGACAGGGGAAGAGACCCAGTACTTC
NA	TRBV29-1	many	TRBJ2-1	CSVEVLAYNEQFF	TGCAGCGTTGAAGTTCTAGCCTACAATGAGCAGTTCTTC
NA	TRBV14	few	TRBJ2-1	CASSQDGLSYNEQFF	TGTGCCAGCAGCCAAGATGGACTCTCCTACAATGAGCAGTTCTTC
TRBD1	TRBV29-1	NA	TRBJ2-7	CSAQGQGNEQYF	TGCAGCGCCCAAGGACAGGGTAACGAGCAGTACTTC
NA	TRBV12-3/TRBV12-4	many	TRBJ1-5	CASSLDIKFQPQHF	TGTGCCAGCAGTTTGGACATAAAGTTCCAGCCCCAGCATTTT
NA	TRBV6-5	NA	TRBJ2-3	CASSYWAGGDTDTQYF	TGTGCCAGCAGTTACTGGGCAGGTGGAGACACAGATACGCAGTATTTT